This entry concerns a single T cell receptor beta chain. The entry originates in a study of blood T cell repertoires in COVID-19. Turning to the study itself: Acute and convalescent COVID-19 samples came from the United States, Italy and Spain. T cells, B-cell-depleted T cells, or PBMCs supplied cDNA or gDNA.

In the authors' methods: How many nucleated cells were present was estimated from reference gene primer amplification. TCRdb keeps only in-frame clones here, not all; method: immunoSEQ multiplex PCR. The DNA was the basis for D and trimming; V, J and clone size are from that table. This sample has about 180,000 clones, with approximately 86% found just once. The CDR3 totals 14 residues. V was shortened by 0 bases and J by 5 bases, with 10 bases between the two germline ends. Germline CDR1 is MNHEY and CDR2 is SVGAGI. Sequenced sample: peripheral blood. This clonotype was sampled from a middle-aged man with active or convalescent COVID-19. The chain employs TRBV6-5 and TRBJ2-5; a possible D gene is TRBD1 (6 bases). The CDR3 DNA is TGTGCCAGCAGTTACTCGACAGGCTGGGAGACCCAGTACTTC. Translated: CASSYSTGWETQYF.